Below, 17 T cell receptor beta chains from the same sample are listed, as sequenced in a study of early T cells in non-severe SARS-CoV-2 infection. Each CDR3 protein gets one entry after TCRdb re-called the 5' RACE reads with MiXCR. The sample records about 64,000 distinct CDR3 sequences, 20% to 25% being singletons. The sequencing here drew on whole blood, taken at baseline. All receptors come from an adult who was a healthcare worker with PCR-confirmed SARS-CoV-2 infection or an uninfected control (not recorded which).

The CDR3 sequence is CASSSGTGGGSTGELFF. CDR3 nucleotide sequence: TGTGCCAGCAGCTCCGGGACAGGGGGCGGTTCCACCGGGGAGCTGTTTTTT. V and J are TRBV9 and TRBJ2-2; TRBD1 matches 12 bases. The germline V gene encodes CDR1 SGDLS and CDR2 YYNGEE. CDR3 length: 17 amino acids. Trimming took 4 bases from V and 4 from J; bases not matched to a gene: 8.

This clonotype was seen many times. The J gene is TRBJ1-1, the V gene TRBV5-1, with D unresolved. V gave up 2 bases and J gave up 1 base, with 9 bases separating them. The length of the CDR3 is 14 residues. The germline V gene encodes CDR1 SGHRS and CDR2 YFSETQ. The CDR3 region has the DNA TGCGCCAGCAGCTTAAGCTCAGGGAACACTGAAGCTTTCTTT. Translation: CASSLSSGNTEAFF.

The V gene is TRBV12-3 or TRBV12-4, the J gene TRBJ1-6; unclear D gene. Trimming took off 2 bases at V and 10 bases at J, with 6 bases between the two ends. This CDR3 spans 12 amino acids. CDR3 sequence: CASSLISSPLHF. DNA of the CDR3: TGTGCCAGCAGTTTAATCAGCTCACCCCTCCACTTT.

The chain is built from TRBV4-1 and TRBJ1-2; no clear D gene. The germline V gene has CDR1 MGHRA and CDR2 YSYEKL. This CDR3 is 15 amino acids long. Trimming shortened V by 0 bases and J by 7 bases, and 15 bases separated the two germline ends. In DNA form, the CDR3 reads TGCGCCAGCAGCCAAGAAACCCTCCTCTTCGGTGGCTACACCTTC. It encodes CASSQETLLFGGYTF.

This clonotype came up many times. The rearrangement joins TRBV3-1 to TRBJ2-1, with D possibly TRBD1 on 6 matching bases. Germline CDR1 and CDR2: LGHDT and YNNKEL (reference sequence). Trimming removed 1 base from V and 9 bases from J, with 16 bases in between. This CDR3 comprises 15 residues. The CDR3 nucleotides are TGTGCCAGCAGCCAAGGGATTGGGGGCCCGGGTGAGCAGTTCTTC. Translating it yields CASSQGIGGPGEQFF.

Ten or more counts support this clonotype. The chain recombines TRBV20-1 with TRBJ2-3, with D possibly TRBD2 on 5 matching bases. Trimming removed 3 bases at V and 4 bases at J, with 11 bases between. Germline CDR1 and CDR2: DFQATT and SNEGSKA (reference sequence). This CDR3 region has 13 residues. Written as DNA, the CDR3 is TGCAGTGCTAGGGGCGGGCCCTCAGATACGCAGTATTTT. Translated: CSARGGPSDTQYF.

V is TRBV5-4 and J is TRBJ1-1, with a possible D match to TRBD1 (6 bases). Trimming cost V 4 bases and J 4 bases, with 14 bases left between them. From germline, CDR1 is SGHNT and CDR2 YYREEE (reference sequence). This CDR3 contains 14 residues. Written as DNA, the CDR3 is TGTGCCAGCAGCAAGGCCAGGGGAGGCACTGAAGCTTTCTTT. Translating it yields CASSKARGGTEAFF.

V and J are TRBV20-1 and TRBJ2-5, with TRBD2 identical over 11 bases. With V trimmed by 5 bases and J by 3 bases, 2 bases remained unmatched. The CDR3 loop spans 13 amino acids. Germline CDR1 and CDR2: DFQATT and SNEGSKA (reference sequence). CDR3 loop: CSAHSGGEETQYF. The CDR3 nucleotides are TGCAGTGCTCATAGCGGGGGGGAAGAGACCCAGTACTTC.

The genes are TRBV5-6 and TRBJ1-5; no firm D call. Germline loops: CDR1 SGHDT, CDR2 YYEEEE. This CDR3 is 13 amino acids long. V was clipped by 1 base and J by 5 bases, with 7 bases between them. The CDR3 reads CASSLYTDQPQHF. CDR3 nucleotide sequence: TGTGCCAGCAGCTTGTATACCGATCAGCCCCAGCATTTT.

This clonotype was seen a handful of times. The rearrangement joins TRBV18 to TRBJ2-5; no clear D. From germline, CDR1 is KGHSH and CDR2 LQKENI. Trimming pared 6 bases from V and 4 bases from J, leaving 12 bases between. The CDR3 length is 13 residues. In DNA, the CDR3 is TGTGCCAGCTCGTACAACATGGCAGAGACCCAGTACTTC. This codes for CASSYNMAETQYF.

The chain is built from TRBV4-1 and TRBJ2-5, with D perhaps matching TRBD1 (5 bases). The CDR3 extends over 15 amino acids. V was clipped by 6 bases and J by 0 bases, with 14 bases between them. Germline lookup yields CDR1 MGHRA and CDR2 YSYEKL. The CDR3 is CASSLQAGYQETQYF. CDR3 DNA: TGCGCCAGCAGTTTACAGGCCGGGTACCAAGAGACCCAGTACTTC.

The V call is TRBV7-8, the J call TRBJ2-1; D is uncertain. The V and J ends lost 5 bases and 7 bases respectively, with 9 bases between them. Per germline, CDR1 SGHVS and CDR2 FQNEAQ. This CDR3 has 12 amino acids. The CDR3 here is CASSPLSNEQFF. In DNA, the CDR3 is TGTGCCAGCAGCCCTCTTAGTAATGAGCAGTTCTTC.

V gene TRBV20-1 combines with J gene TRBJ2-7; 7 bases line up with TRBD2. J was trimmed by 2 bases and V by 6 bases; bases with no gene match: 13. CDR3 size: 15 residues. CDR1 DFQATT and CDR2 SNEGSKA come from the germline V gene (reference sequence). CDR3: CSAHHSERGPYEQYF. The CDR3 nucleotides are TGCAGTGCCCATCACTCGGAGCGGGGCCCCTACGAGCAGTACTTC.

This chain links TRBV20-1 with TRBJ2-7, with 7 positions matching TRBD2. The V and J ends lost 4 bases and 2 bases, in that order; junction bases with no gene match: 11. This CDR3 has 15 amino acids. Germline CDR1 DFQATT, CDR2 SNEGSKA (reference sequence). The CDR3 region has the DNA TGCAGTGCTACAGAATGGGGCGGGGGAACCTACGAGCAGTACTTC. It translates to CSATEWGGGTYEQYF.

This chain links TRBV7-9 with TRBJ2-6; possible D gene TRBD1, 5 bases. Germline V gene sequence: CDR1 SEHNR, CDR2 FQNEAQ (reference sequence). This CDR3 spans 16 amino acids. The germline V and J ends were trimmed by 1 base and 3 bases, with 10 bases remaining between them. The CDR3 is CASSLEQVGGANVLTF. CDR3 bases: TGTGCCAGCAGCTTAGAACAGGTTGGTGGGGCCAACGTCCTGACTTTC.

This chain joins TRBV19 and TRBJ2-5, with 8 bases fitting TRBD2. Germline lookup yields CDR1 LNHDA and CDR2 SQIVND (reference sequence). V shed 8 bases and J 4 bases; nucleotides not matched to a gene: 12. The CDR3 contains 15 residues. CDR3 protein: CASGLGGGPRETQYF. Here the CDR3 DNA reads TGTGCCAGTGGACTTGGCGGGGGGCCGCGAGAGACCCAGTACTTC.

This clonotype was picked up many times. Here the CDR3 DNA reads TGTGCCAGCAGCTTAAGAGAGACCCAGTACTTC. Translating it yields CASSLRETQYF. V usage is TRBV12-3 or TRBV12-4 and J usage is TRBJ2-5; D is unclear. The CDR3 covers 11 residues. The germline V and J ends were trimmed by 6 bases and 4 bases, with 6 bases remaining between them.